Listed below are T cell receptor beta chains from one sample, sequenced in a study of OX40 agonist ivuxolimab in advanced cancers. The method was immunoSEQ multiplex PCR; TCRdb's version includes in-frame clones alone and lacks a portion of them. The sample contains some 19,000 clones, roughly 80% of which appear only once. The sequences come from CD4+ or CD8+ T cells sorted from blood, collected in a trial of the OX40 agonist ivuxolimab. The receptors here all came from an adult with an advanced solid tumor such as melanoma, head and neck, liver or kidney cancer. Each CDR3 is given with its conserved first and last residue. Each record gives: J gene, D gene, clone size, V gene, CDR3 protein, CDR3 DNA. The D gene is left open where the match is weak. A row's size may be missing; if present it is once, few, many or a size class.

j_call: TRBJ2-1; d_call: NA; clone_size: few; v_call: TRBV9; cdr3_aa: CASSVEEGSYNEQFF; cdr3_nt: TGTGCCAGCAGCGTAGAAGAGGGATCCTACAATGAGCAGTTCTTC
j_call: TRBJ1-1; d_call: NA; clone_size: NA; v_call: TRBV6-5; cdr3_aa: CASSYPGGVTEAFF; cdr3_nt: TGTGCCAGCAGTTACCCCGGGGGAGTCACTGAAGCTTTCTTT
j_call: TRBJ2-3; d_call: NA; clone_size: NA; v_call: TRBV2; cdr3_aa: CASSEWGGTSTDTQYF; cdr3_nt: TGTGCCAGCAGTGAATGGGGCGGAACTAGCACAGATACGCAGTATTTT
j_call: TRBJ2-7; d_call: NA; clone_size: few; v_call: TRBV28; cdr3_aa: CASSQVGADEQYF; cdr3_nt: TGTGCCAGCAGCCAAGTGGGGGCCGACGAGCAGTACTTC
j_call: TRBJ2-3; d_call: TRBD2; clone_size: NA; v_call: TRBV7-9; cdr3_aa: CASSLNLAGGLLPTDTQYF; cdr3_nt: TGTGCCAGCAGCTTGAATCTAGCGGGGGGACTCCTGCCCACAGATACGCAGTATTTT
j_call: TRBJ2-7; d_call: NA; clone_size: once; v_call: TRBV27; cdr3_aa: CASVGNSYEQYF; cdr3_nt: TGTGCCAGCGTCGGGAACTCCTACGAGCAGTACTTC
j_call: TRBJ2-7; d_call: TRBD2; clone_size: NA; v_call: TRBV9; cdr3_aa: CASSRGTSGYEQYF; cdr3_nt: TGTGCCAGCAGCCGCGGGACTAGCGGCTACGAGCAGTACTTC
j_call: TRBJ1-1; d_call: NA; clone_size: NA; v_call: TRBV9; cdr3_aa: CASSVEMNTEAFF; cdr3_nt: TGTGCCAGCAGCGTGGAGATGAACACTGAAGCTTTCTTT
j_call: TRBJ2-7; d_call: NA; clone_size: NA; v_call: TRBV2; cdr3_aa: CASIGGPQSYEQYF; cdr3_nt: TGTGCCAGCATAGGGGGACCGCAGAGCTACGAGCAGTACTTC
j_call: TRBJ2-5; d_call: NA; clone_size: NA; v_call: TRBV13; cdr3_aa: CASSLKETQYF; cdr3_nt: TGTGCCAGCAGCTTAAAGGAGACCCAGTACTTC
j_call: TRBJ1-1; d_call: NA; clone_size: NA; v_call: TRBV27; cdr3_aa: CASSLSHRNTEAFF; cdr3_nt: TGTGCCAGCAGTTTAAGTCACAGGAACACTGAAGCTTTCTTT
j_call: TRBJ2-7; d_call: TRBD1; clone_size: NA; v_call: TRBV4-2; cdr3_aa: CASSQEKGGQGLSWEQYF; cdr3_nt: TGTGCCAGCAGCCAAGAAAAAGGCGGACAGGGCTTATCGTGGGAGCAGTACTTC
j_call: TRBJ1-4; d_call: TRBD1; clone_size: few; v_call: TRBV11-3; cdr3_aa: CASSSGQKNEKLFF; cdr3_nt: TGTGCCAGCAGCTCGGGACAGAAGAATGAAAAACTGTTTTTT
j_call: TRBJ1-6; d_call: NA; clone_size: NA; v_call: TRBV6-5; cdr3_aa: CASSSWGDSPLHF; cdr3_nt: TGTGCCAGCAGTTCGTGGGGGGATTCACCCCTCCACTTT
j_call: TRBJ2-2; d_call: NA; clone_size: NA; v_call: TRBV5-5; cdr3_aa: CASSYPGINTGELFF; cdr3_nt: TGTGCCAGCAGCTACCCGGGGATAAACACCGGGGAGCTGTTTTTT
j_call: TRBJ1-5; d_call: NA; clone_size: NA; v_call: TRBV18; cdr3_aa: CASSLGTDSNQPQHF; cdr3_nt: TGTGCCAGCTCACTTGGGACGGATAGCAATCAGCCCCAGCATTTT
j_call: TRBJ2-5; d_call: NA; clone_size: NA; v_call: TRBV7-7; cdr3_aa: CASSLGRETQYF; cdr3_nt: TGTGCCAGCAGTTTAGGCCGAGAGACCCAGTACTTC
j_call: TRBJ1-1; d_call: NA; clone_size: NA; v_call: TRBV7-3; cdr3_aa: CASRLGDTGRRTEAFF; cdr3_nt: TGTGCCAGCAGACTCGGGGATACAGGGAGGAGGACTGAAGCTTTCTTT
j_call: TRBJ1-2; d_call: NA; clone_size: NA; v_call: TRBV7-6; cdr3_aa: CASSLGDSGYGYTF; cdr3_nt: TGTGCCAGCAGCCTCGGGGATAGTGGCTATGGCTACACCTTC
j_call: TRBJ2-3; d_call: NA; clone_size: few; v_call: TRBV30; cdr3_aa: CAWTWGDTRTDTQYF; cdr3_nt: TGTGCCTGGACTTGGGGGGACACTCGCACAGATACGCAGTATTTT
j_call: TRBJ2-2; d_call: NA; clone_size: few; v_call: TRBV30; cdr3_aa: CAWRGQEADTGELFF; cdr3_nt: TGTGCCTGGAGGGGGCAGGAGGCGGACACCGGGGAGCTGTTTTTT
j_call: TRBJ2-7; d_call: NA; clone_size: NA; v_call: TRBV7-9; cdr3_aa: CASSPPRSYEQYF; cdr3_nt: TGTGCCAGCAGCCCACCCCGATCCTACGAGCAGTACTTC
j_call: TRBJ2-1; d_call: NA; clone_size: NA; v_call: TRBV6-6; cdr3_aa: CASSYSTGQFF; cdr3_nt: TGTGCCAGCAGTTACTCGACAGGGCAGTTCTTC
j_call: TRBJ2-7; d_call: NA; clone_size: NA; v_call: TRBV28; cdr3_aa: CASSSVTGTYEQYF; cdr3_nt: TGTGCCAGCAGTTCGGTGACAGGCACCTACGAGCAGTACTTC
j_call: TRBJ1-3; d_call: NA; clone_size: NA; v_call: TRBV11-2; cdr3_aa: CASSPDSISGNTIYF; cdr3_nt: TGTGCCAGCAGTCCGGACAGCATCTCTGGAAACACCATATATTTT
j_call: TRBJ2-2; d_call: NA; clone_size: NA; v_call: TRBV14; cdr3_aa: CASSQFPGSNTGELFF; cdr3_nt: TGTGCCAGCAGCCAATTCCCCGGGAGTAACACCGGGGAGCTGTTTTTT
j_call: TRBJ2-2; d_call: TRBD2; clone_size: NA; v_call: TRBV7-9; cdr3_aa: CAISSGADTGELFF; cdr3_nt: TGTGCCATAAGCAGCGGGGCTGACACCGGGGAGCTGTTTTTT
j_call: TRBJ2-4; d_call: NA; clone_size: NA; v_call: TRBV9; cdr3_aa: CASSGWENIQYF; cdr3_nt: TGTGCCAGCAGTGGGTGGGAAAACATTCAGTACTTC
j_call: TRBJ1-4; d_call: NA; clone_size: NA; v_call: TRBV5-6; cdr3_aa: CASSLPGANEKLFF; cdr3_nt: TGTGCCAGCAGCTTGCCAGGGGCTAATGAAAAACTGTTTTTT